A single T cell receptor beta chain is shown here with its context. These data are taken from a study of cytomegalovirus exposure and HLA in healthy donors. CDR3 length: 14 amino acids. Germline V gene data show CDR1 as SGHRS and CDR2 as YFSETQ. The V end was cut by 4 bases, the J end by 4 bases, with 12 bases between. With 60 Vbeta and 13 Jbeta primers, the PCR was carried out. Assay: immunoSEQ multiplex PCR; the TCRdb copy retains only in-frame clones and omits some. The table records some 200,000 clones, about 89% of them present only once. Specimen: PBMCs. This receptor was identified in a woman under 30 in good health and CMV-seronegative. The rearrangement joins TRBV5-1 to TRBJ1-5; the D is unclear. CDR3 bases: TGCGCCAGCAGCGCAGAGGCGGATAATCAGCCCCAGCATTTT. This sequence encodes CASSAEADNQPQHF.